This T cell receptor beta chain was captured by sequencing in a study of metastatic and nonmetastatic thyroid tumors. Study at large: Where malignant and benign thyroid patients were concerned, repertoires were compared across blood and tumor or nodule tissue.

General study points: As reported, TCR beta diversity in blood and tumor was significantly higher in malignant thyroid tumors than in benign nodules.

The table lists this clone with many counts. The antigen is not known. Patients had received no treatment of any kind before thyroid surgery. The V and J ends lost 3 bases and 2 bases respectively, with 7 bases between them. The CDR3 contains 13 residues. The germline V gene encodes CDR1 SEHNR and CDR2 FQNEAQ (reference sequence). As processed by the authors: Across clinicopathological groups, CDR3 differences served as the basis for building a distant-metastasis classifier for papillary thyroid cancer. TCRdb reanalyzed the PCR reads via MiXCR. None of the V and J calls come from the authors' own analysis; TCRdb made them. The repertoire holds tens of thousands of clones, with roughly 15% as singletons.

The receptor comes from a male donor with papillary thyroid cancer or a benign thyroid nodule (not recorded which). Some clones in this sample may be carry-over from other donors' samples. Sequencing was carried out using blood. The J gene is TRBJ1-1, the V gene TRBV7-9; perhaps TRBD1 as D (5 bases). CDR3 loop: CASSLTDNTEAFF. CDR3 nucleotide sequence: TGTGCCAGCAGCTTGACAGATAACACTGAAGCTTTCTTT.